This T cell receptor beta chain appears in the sequencing data of a study of cytomegalovirus exposure and HLA in healthy donors. Study-wide background: In an earlier analysis, 90 million to 130 million unique TCR beta sequences were found from some 200 million T cells. The study's findings and limits: Presence/absence analyses took donor sequencing depth as roughly uniform. The only immune exposure information that was available was CMV serostatus.

In the case of this clone: Its antigen is currently unknown.

Looked up from germline, CDR1 is SEHNR and CDR2 is FQNEAQ (reference sequence). The length of the CDR3 is 16 residues. Trimming cost V 5 bases and J 0 bases; bases outside gene matches: 8. PCR used 60 Vbeta primers and 13 Jbeta primers. TCRdb's copy holds only in-frame clones and misses some; the assay was immunoSEQ multiplex PCR. The sample has some 180,000 clones, 8.5% to 10% seen once; the top ten hold 1% to 1.5%. Material for sequencing was PBMCs. The sequence was obtained from a woman aged 25 to 45 in good health and CMV-seropositive. The V call is TRBV7-9, the J call TRBJ2-3; TRBD1 agrees at 7 bases. The CDR3 loop reads CASSPSGQLSTDTQYF. CDR3 DNA: TGTGCCAGCAGCCCATCGGGACAGCTTAGCACAGATACGCAGTATTTT.